This TCR beta chain was found in a study of type 1 regulatory T cells. Study background: T-allo10 is a Tr1-enriched, alloantigen-specific CD4 T cell product made in vitro.

V was shortened by 4 bases and J by 1 base, with 24 bases between the two germline ends. From germline, CDR1 is SEHNR and CDR2 FQNEAQ (reference sequence). The CDR3 totals 19 residues. MiXCR, run by TCRdb on the reads, gives a single entry per CDR3 protein. The sample carries under 30,000 distinct CDR3 sequences, less than 50% recorded once. A note on this clonotype: What it recognizes is unknown.

The origin of this receptor is a human donor in good health. Sequencing used cultured T cells, either the whole culture or a sorted T cell fraction (not recorded which). V is TRBV7-9 and J is TRBJ2-3; the D gene could be TRBD1 or TRBD2 (5 bases each). The CDR3 loop reads CASSSISGLVLGGTDTQYF. The CDR3 nucleotides are TGTGCCAGCAGCTCCATTTCAGGACTCGTTTTAGGGGGCACAGATACGCAGTATTTT.